One and the same sample provided the 10 T cell receptor beta chains below, sequenced in a study of shared clonotypes between healthy human individuals. Profiled with immunoSEQ multiplex PCR; TCRdb holds only in-frame clones, not every one. The sample consists of some 980,000 clones, about three quarters of them appearing once. The sample taken for sequencing was memory CD4+ T cells sorted from blood. The subset here: CD45RA-negative fraction. These TCRs come from a man younger than 30 in good health.

The chain couples TRBV6-1 to TRBJ2-4, with D perhaps TRBD1 (6 bases). Trimming shortened V by 4 bases and J by 0 bases, and 10 bases separated the two germline ends. The CDR3 consists of 15 residues. From germline, CDR1 is MNHNS and CDR2 SASEGT. CDR3 sequence: CASSGGPLAKNIQYF. In nucleotides, the CDR3 is TGTGCCAGCAGTGGGGGGCCCCTAGCCAAAAACATTCAGTACTTC.

Here the CDR3 DNA reads TGCGCCAGCAGCCAAGACTGGGCTAGCGGGTTCCGTGAGCAGTTCTTC. Its protein is CASSQDWASGFREQFF. V gene TRBV4-1 combines with J gene TRBJ2-1; the match to TRBD2 covers 8 bases. The CDR3 sequence is 16 residues long. The junction had 10 bases not matched to a gene; V was cut back by 0 bases and J by 9 bases. Germline CDR1 MGHRA, CDR2 YSYEKL.

This clone was detected a few times. CDR3 sequence reads: CASSLGSSSYNEQFF. CDR3 in DNA: TGTGCCAGCAGCTTAGGTTCTAGCTCCTACAATGAGCAGTTCTTC. The chain is built from TRBV7-2 and TRBJ2-1; no definite D call. Between the trimmed V and J ends, which lost 1 base and 0 bases, there was a span of 7 bases. CDR1 is SGHTA and CDR2 is FQGNSA in the germline V gene. The CDR3 runs to 15 residues.

The chain employs TRBV30 and TRBJ1-2, with TRBD1 identical over 7 bases. V shed 2 bases and J 7 bases; nucleotides not matched to a gene: 7. CDR3 size: 13 residues. The germline gives CDR1 GTSNPN, CDR2 SVGIG (reference sequence). DNA for the CDR3: TGTGCCTGGAGTTACAAGGGGGCGGGTGGCTACACCTTC. Translation: CAWSYKGAGGYTF.

The chain uses TRBV15 and TRBJ2-7; D is undetermined. Trimming removed 1 base at V and 0 bases at J, with 4 bases between. Germline V gene lookup returns CDR1 LNHNV and CDR2 YYDKDF (reference sequence). There are 13 residues in the CDR3. The CDR3 bases are TGTGCCACCAGCAGAGCCAGCTCCTACGAGCAGTACTTC. It is translated as CATSRASSYEQYF. Complete variable domain (other parts from reference TRBV15 and TRBJ2-7): DAMVIQNPRYQVTQFGKPVTLSCSQTLNHNVMYWYQQKSSQAPKLLFHYYDKDFNNEADTPDNFQSRRPNTSFCFLDIRSPGLGDTAMYLCATSRASSYEQYFGPGTRLTVT.

V gene TRBV29-1 combines with J gene TRBJ2-7, with 13 bases matching TRBD2. This CDR3 spans 19 amino acids. With V trimmed by 7 bases and J by 0 bases, 18 bases remained unmatched. Germline V CDR1 and CDR2: SQVTM, ANQGSEA. This chain's CDR3 is CSAKAMPGLAGKSSYEQYF. In DNA form, the CDR3 reads TGCAGCGCAAAAGCTATGCCGGGACTAGCGGGGAAGAGCTCCTACGAGCAGTACTTC.

The V call is TRBV10-1, the J call TRBJ2-5; D is undetermined. With 3 bases removed from V and 7 bases from J, the gap between germline ends came to 9 bases. This CDR3 spans 12 amino acids. CDR1 and CDR2 (germline): WNHNN, SYGVQD (reference sequence). The CDR3, as DNA: TGCGCCAGCAGTGACTTCTCCGGGACCCAGTACTTC. Translation gives CASSDFSGTQYF.

This chain joins TRBV10-3 and TRBJ2-5, with 9 bases lining up with TRBD2. The junction had 6 bases not matched to a gene; V was cut back by 3 bases and J by 4 bases. This CDR3 spans 15 amino acids. Germline assignment: CDR1 ENHRY and CDR2 SYGVKD. The CDR3 region has the DNA TGTGCCATCAGTGATGGAGCGGGAGGACTAGAGACCCAGTACTTC. Its translation: CAISDGAGGLETQYF.

The chain has TRBV6-1 and TRBJ1-3, with D tentatively TRBD1 (5 bases). This CDR3 is built from 15 residues. Deletions cut 8 bases from V and 4 bases from J, with 18 bases between. Germline V gene data show CDR1 as MNHNS and CDR2 as SASEGT. CDR3 sequence (DNA): TGTGCCAGCTGCCGGGACGGCGTATTCGGAAACACCATATATTTT. Translation: CASCRDGVFGNTIYF.

The J gene is TRBJ1-6, the V gene TRBV6-1, with TRBD1 matching 8 bases. This CDR3 spans 14 amino acids. Germline CDR1 reads MNHNS; CDR2 reads SASEGT. J lost 9 bases, V lost 6 bases, and 7 bases had no gene match. In nucleotides, the CDR3 is TGTGCCAGCAGCTTGACAGGGGTCGGTTCACCCCTCCACTTT. It yields the protein CASSLTGVGSPLHF.